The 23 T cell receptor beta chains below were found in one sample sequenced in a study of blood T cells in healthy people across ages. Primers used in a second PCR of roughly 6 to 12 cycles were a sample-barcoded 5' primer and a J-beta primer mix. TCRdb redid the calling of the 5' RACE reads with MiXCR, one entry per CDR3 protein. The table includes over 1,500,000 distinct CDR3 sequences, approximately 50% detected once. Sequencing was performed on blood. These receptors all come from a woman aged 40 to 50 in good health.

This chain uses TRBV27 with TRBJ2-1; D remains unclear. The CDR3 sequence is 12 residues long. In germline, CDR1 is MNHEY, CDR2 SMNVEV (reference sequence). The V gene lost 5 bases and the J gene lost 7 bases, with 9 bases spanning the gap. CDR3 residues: CASSRQTNEQFF. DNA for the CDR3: TGTGCCAGCAGTAGGCAGACTAATGAGCAGTTCTTC.

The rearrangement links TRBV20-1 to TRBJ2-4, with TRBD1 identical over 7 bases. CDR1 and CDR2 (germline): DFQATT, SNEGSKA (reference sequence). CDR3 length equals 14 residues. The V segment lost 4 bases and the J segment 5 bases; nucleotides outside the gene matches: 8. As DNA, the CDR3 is TGCAGTGCTACAATGACAGGGCGGGAAAACATTCAGTACTTC. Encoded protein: CSATMTGRENIQYF.

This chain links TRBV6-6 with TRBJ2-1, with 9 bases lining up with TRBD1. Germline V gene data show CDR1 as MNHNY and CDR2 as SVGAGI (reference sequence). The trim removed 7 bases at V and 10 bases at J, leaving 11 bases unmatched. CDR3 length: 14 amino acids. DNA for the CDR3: TGTGCCAGCACCCGGGACAGGGAATCACGGGAGCAGTTCTTC. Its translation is CASTRDRESREQFF.

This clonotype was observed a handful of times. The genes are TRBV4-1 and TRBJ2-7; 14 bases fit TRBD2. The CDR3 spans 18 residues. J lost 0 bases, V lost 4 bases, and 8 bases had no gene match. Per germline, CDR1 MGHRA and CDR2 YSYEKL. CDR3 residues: CASSRGSGTSGSSYEQYF. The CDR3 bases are TGCGCCAGCAGCCGAGGTTCCGGGACTAGCGGGAGCTCCTACGAGCAGTACTTC.

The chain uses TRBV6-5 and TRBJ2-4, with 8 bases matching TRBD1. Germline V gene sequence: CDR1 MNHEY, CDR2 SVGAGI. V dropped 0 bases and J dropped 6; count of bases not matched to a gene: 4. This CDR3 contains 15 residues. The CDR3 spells CASSYSSGQGNIQYF. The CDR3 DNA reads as TGTGCCAGCAGTTACTCCTCCGGACAGGGAAACATTCAGTACTTC.

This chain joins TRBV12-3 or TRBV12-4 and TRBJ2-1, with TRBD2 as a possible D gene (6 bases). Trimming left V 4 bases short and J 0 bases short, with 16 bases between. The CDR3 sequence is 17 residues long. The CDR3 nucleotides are TGTGCCAGCAGTTCCACCCTGCTAGCGTCCTCCTACAATGAGCAGTTCTTC. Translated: CASSSTLLASSYNEQFF.

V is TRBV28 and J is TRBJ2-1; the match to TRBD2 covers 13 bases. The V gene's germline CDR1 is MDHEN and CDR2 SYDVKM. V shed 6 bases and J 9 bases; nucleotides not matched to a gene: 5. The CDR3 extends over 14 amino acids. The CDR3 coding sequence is TGTGCCAGCAGGACTAGCGGGGGGCCACGTGAGCAGTTCTTC. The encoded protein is CASRTSGGPREQFF.

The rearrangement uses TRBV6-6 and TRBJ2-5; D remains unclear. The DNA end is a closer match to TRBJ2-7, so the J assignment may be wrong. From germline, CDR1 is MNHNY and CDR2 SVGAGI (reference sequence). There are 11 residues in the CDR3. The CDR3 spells CASTFGYEQYF. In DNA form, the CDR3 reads TGTGCCAGCACCTTTGGTTACGAGCAGTACTTC.

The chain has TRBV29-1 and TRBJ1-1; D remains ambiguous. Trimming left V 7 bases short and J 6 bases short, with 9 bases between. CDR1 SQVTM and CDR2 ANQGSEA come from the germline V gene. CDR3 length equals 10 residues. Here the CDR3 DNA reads TGCAGCGCTGAGCCTTCTGAAGCTTTCTTT. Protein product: CSAEPSEAFF.

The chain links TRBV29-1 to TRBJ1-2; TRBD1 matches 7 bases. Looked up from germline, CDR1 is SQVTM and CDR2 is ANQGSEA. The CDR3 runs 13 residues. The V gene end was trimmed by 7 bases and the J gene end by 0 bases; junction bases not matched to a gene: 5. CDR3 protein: CSERDSTNYGYTF. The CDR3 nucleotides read TGCAGCGAAAGGGACAGTACTAACTATGGCTACACCTTC. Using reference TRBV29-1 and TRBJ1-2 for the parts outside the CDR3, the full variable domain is SAVISQKPSRDICQRGTSLTIQCQVDSQVTMMFWYRQQPGQSLTLIATANQGSEATYESGFVIDKFPISRPNLTFSTLTVSNMSPEDSSIYLCSERDSTNYGYTFGSGTRLTVV.

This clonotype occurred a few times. CDR3 sequence: CASRSSDRDRASLAKNIQYF. In DNA, the CDR3 is TGTGCCAGCAGATCTTCTGACCGGGACAGGGCCTCCCTAGCCAAAAACATTCAGTACTTC. The rearrangement links TRBV28 to TRBJ2-4; 9 bases agree with TRBD1. V lost 6 bases and J lost 0; bases outside the gene matches: 18. CDR3 length: 20 residues. The germline gives CDR1 MDHEN, CDR2 SYDVKM.

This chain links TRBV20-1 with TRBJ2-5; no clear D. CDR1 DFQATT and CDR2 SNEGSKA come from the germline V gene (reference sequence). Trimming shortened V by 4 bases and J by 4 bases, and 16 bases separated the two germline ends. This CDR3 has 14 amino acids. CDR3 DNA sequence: TGCAGTGCTATTGGGCTCCGCGGATTAGAGACCCAGTACTTC. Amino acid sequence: CSAIGLRGLETQYF.

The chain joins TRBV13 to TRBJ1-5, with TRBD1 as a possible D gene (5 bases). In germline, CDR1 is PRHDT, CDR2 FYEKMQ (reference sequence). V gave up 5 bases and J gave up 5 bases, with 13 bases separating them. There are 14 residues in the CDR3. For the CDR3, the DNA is TGTGCCAGCAGCGTTCGTCGGGGGGATCAGCCCCAGCATTTT. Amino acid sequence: CASSVRRGDQPQHF.

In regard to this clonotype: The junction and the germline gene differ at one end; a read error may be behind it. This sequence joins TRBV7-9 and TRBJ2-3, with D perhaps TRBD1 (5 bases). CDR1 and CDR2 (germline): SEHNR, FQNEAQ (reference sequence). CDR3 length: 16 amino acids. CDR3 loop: CASSPAGGKNTGTQYF. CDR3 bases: TGTGCCAGCAGCCCAGCCGGTGGGAAAAACACAGGTACGCAGTATTTT.

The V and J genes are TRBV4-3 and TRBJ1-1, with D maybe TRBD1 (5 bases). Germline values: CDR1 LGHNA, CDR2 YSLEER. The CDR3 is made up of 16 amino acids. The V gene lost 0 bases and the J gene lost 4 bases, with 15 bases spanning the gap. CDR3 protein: CASSQDRVRASTEAFF. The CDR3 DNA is TGCGCCAGCAGCCAAGATCGAGTCAGGGCAAGCACTGAAGCTTTCTTT.

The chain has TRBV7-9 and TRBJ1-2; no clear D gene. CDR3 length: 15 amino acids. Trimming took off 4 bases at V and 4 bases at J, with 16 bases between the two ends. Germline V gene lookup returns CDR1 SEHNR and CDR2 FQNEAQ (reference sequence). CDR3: CASSSGRAETYGYTF. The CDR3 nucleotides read TGTGCCAGCAGCTCTGGGCGGGCAGAGACCTATGGCTACACCTTC.

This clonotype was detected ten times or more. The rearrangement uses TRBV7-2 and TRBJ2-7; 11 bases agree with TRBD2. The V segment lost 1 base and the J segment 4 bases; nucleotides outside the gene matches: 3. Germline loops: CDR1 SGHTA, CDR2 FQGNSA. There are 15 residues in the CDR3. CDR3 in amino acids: CASSLEPSGRYEQYF. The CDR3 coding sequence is TGTGCCAGCAGCTTAGAGCCTAGCGGGAGGTACGAGCAGTACTTC.

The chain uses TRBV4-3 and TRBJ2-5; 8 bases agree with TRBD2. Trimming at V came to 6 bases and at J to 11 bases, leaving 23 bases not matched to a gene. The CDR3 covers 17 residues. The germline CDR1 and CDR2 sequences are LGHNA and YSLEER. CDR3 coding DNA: TGCGCCAGCAGTAAGATCAGCGGGGGCTCCCCCTACAATGAGCAGTACTTC. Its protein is CASSKISGGSPYNEQYF.

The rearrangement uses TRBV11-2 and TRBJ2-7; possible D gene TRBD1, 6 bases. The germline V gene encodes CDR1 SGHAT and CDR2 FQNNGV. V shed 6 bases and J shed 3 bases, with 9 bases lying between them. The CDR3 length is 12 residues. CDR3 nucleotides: TGTGCCAGCAGTGGACAGCTCTACGAGCAGTACTTC. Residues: CASSGQLYEQYF.

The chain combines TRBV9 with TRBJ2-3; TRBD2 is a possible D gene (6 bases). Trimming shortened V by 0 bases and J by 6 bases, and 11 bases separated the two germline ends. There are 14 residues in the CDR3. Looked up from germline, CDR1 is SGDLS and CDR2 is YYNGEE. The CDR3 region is CASSVGGGFDTQYF. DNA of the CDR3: TGTGCCAGCAGCGTAGGAGGAGGGTTCGATACGCAGTATTTT.

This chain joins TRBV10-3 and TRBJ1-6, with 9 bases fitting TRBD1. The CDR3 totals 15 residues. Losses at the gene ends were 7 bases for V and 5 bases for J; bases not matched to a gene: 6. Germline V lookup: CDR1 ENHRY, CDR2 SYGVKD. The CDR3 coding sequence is TGTGCCATCAAGGACAGGGGAAGGGATAATTCACCCCTCCACTTT. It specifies CAIKDRGRDNSPLHF.

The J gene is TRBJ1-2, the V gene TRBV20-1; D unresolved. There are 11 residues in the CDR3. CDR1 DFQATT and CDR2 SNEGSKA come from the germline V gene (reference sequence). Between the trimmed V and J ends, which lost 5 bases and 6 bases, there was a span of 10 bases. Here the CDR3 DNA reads TGCAGTGCTTCTTCTCACGATGGCTACACCTTC. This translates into CSASSHDGYTF.

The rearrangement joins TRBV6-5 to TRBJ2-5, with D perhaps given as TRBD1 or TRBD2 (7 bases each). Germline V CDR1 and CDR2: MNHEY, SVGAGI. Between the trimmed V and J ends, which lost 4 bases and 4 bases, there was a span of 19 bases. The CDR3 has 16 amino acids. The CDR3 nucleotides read TGTGCCAGCAGTTCCCCTCCCAGGGGGGGCGGAGAGACCCAGTACTTC. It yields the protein CASSSPPRGGGETQYF.